The source of this T cell receptor beta chain is a study of T cells after posttransplantation cyclophosphamide. General observations from the study: Blood and skin or GI T cell repertoires showed limited TRB overlap. Recipient CMV seropositivity and CMV reactivation strongly tracked TRB clonality. Later post-transplant blood repertoires were often dominated by donor CD8+ memory clones.

This CDR3 comprises 16 residues. Losses at the gene ends were 2 bases for V and 9 bases for J; bases not matched to a gene: 13. From germline, CDR1 is MNHEY and CDR2 SVGAGI. The repertoire was sequenced with immunoSEQ multiplex PCR; TCRdb's copy has only in-frame clones and lacks some. This sample includes around 28,000 clones with no singletons; its ten biggest clones take up 2.5% to 3%. This clone was seen at least ten times. The antigen is not known. Peripheral blood was collected from the related graft donor on the marrow donation day. The chain links TRBV6-5 to TRBJ2-1, with TRBD1 matching over 7 bases. This sequence was found in an older woman in good health, CMV-negative, and a related stem cell transplant donor. The sequencing input was PBMCs. Here the CDR3 DNA reads TGTGCCAGCAGTTACGCCACCGGGACAGAGGGTAGTGAGCAGTTCTTC. Translation: CASSYATGTEGSEQFF.